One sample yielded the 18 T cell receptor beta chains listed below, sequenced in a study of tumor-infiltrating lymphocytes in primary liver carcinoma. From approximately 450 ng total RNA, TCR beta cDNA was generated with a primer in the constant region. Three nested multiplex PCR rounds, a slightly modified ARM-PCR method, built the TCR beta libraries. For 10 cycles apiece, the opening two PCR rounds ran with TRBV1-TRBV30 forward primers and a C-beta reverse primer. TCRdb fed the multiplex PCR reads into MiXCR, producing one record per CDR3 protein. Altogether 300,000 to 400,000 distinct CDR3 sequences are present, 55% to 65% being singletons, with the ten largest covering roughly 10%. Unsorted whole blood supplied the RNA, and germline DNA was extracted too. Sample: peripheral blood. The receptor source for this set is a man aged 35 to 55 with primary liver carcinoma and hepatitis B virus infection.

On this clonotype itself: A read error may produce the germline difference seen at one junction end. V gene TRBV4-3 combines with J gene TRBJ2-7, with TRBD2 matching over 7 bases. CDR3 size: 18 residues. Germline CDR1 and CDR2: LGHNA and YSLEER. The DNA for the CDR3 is TGCGCCAGCAGCCAAGAACTAGCGAGAGGCTCCGTTTGGTACGAACAGTACTTC. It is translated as CASSQELARGSVWYEQYF.

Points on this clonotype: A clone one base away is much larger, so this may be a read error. The CDR3 reads CASSRGGGGNQPQHF. The CDR3 DNA is TGTGCCAGCAGCAGGGGGGGAGGAGGCAATCAGCCCCAGCATTTT. The chain employs TRBV6-6 and TRBJ1-5; 7 bases map to TRBD1. Unmatched junction bases numbered 7, after V lost 6 bases and J lost 2 bases. Germline V gives CDR1 MNHNY, CDR2 SVGAGI (reference sequence). The CDR3 is 15 amino acids.

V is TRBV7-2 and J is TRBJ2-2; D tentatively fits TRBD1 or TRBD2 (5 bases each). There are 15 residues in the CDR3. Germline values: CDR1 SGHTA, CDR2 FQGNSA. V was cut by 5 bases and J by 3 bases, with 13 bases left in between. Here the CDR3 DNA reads TGTGCCAGCAGCGGGACGAGTTCGTACACCGGGGAGCTGTTTTTT. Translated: CASSGTSSYTGELFF.

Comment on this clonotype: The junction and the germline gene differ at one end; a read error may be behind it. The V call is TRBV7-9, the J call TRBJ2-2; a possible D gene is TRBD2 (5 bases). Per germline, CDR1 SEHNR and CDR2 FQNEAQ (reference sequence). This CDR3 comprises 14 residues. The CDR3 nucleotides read TGTGCCAGCAGCTTTGGACGGGTCACCGGGGTGCTGTTTTTT. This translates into CASSFGRVTGVLFF.

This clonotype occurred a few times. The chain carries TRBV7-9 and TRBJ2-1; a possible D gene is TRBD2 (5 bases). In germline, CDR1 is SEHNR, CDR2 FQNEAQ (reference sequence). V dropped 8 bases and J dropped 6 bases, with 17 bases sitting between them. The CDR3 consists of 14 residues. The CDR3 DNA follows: TGTGCCAGCGCAACGGGGTTGAGCGTCAATGAGCAGTTCTTC. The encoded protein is CASATGLSVNEQFF.

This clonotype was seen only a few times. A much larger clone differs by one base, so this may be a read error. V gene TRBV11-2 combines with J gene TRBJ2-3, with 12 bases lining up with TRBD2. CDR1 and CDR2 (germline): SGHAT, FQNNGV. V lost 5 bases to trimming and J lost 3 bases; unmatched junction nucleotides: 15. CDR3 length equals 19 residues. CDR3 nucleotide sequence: TGTGCCAGCAGCCGATTGCCGAGACTAGCGGGAGAGAGGACAGATACGCAGTATTTT. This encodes CASSRLPRLAGERTDTQYF.

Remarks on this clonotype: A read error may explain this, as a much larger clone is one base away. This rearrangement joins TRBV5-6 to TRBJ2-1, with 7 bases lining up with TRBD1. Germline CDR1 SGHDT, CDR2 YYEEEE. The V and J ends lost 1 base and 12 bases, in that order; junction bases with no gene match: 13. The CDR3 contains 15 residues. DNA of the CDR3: TGTGCCAGCAGCTTGACAGGGGCCAGGAACATCGGGCAGTTCTTC. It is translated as CASSLTGARNIGQFF.

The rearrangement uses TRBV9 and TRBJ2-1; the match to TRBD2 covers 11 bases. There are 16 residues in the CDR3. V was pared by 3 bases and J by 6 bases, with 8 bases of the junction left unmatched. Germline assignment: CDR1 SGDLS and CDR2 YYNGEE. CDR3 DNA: TGTGCCAGCAGCGCAATAGCGGGAGGGTTTCCCAATGAGCAGTTCTTC. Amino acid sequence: CASSAIAGGFPNEQFF.

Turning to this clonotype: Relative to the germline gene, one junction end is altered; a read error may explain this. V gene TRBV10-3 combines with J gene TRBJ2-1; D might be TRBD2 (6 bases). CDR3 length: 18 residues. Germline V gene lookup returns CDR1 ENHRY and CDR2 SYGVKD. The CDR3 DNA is TGTGCCGTCAGTGAATATCTAGATTGGGGAGGTAGATACAATGAGCAGTTCTTC. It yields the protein CAVSEYLDWGGRYNEQFF.

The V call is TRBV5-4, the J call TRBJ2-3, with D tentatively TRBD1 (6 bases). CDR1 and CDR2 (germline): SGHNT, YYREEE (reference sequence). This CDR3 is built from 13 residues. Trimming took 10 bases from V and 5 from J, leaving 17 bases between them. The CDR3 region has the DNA TGTGCCGCCCAGGGGCCCGTCCTAGATACGCAGTATTTT. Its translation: CAAQGPVLDTQYF.

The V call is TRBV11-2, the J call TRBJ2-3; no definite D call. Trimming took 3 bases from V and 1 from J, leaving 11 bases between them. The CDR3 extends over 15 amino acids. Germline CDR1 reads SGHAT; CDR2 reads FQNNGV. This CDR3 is CASSFASSCTDTQYF. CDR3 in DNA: TGTGCCAGCAGCTTTGCAAGCAGTTGCACAGATACGCAGTATTTT.

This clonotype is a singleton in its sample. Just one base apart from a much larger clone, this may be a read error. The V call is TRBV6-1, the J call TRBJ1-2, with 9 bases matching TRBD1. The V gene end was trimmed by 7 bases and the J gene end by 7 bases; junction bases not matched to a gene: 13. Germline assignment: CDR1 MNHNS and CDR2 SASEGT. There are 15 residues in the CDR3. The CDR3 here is CASIPRTGASGGYTF. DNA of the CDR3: TGTGCCAGCATCCCCCGGACAGGGGCTAGTGGTGGCTACACCTTC.

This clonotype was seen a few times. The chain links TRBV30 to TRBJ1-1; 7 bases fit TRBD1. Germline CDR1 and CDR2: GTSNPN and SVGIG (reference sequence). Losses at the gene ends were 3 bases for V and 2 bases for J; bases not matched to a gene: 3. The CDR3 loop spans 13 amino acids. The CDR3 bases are TGTGCCTGGAGGGGACAGATCAACACTGAAGCTTTCTTT. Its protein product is CAWRGQINTEAFF.

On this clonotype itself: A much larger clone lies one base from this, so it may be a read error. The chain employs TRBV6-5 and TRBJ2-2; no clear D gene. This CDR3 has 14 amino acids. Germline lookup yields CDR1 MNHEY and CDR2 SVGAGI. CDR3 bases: TGTGCCAGCAGTTCTTTCAGGAACACCAGGGAGCTGTTTTTT. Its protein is CASSSFRNTRELFF.

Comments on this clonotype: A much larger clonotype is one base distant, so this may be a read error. CDR3 nucleotides: TGTGCCAGCAGTCTTCAGGGGCTTAGCGGGGAGCTGTTTTTT. It yields the protein CASSLQGLSGELFF. The chain couples TRBV12-3 or TRBV12-4 to TRBJ2-2; weak D call: TRBD1 (6 bases). The CDR3 runs to 14 residues. V gave up 5 bases and J gave up 7 bases, with 14 bases separating them.

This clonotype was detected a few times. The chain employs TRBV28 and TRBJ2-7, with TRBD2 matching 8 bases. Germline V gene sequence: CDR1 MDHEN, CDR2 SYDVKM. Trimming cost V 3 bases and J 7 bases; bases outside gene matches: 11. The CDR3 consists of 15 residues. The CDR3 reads CASSLPSGSGREQYF. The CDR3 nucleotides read TGTGCCAGCAGTTTGCCGAGCGGGAGTGGAAGGGAGCAGTACTTC.

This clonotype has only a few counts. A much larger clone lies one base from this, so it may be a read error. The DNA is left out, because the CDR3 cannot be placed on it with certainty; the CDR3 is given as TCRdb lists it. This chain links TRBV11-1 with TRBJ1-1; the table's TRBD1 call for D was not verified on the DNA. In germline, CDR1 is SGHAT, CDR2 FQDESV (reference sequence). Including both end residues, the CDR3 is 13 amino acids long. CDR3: CASSLVGSGTPFF.

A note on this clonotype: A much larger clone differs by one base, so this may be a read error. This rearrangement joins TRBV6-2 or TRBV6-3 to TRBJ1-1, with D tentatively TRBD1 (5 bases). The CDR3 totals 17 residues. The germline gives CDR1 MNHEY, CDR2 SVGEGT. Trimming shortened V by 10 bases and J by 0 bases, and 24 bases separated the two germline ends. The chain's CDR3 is CATSGAAGQFMNTEAFF. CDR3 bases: TGTGCCACTTCGGGAGCGGCAGGGCAATTCATGAACACTGAAGCTTTCTTT.